The clone carrying this T cell receptor beta chain showed up just once. Its cognate antigen is unknown. This sample was taken from a study of shared clonotypes between healthy human individuals. Study outcomes and limitations: Having only a few donors restricted how much genetic and exposure-history diversity was captured.

The table came from immunoSEQ multiplex PCR; TCRdb's copy has only in-frame clones and leaves some out. The table shows 2 million to 2.5 million clones, with 80% to 95% occurring only once. Deletions cut 5 bases from V and 0 bases from J, with 13 bases between. The CDR3 length is 15 residues. From germline, CDR1 is SGHVS and CDR2 FNYEAQ. This chain links TRBV7-6 with TRBJ1-1; a weak D match, TRBD1 (5 bases). The source material was naive CD4+ T cells from PBMCs. The subset was: CD45RA+ positively selected. This TCR derives from a man younger than 35 in good health. Some clones in this sample may be carry-over from other donors' samples. The CDR3 DNA reads as TGTGCCAGCAGCGCGGGGACGGGACTGAACACTGAAGCTTTCTTT. Translation: CASSAGTGLNTEAFF. Combining the CDR3 with reference TRBV7-6 and TRBJ1-1 gives the whole variable domain GAGVSQSPRYKVTKRGQDVALRCDPISGHVSLYWYRQALGQGPEFLTYFNYEAQQDKSGLPNDRFSAERPEGSISTLTIQRTEQRDSAMYRCASSAGTGLNTEAFFGQGTRLTVV.